This note documents a single T cell receptor beta chain sequence. Its antigen is currently unknown. Sequencing was performed with immunoSEQ multiplex PCR; in TCRdb, only in-frame clones are kept and a portion is missing. The profile shows 730,000 or so clones, less than 80% of them singletons. The V and J ends lost 3 bases and 6 bases, in that order; junction bases with no gene match: 7. Germline loops: CDR1 MGHDK, CDR2 SYGVNS. This CDR3 is built from 16 residues. There were only Caucasian adults among the donors, and all lived in Nashville, Tennessee. This record belongs to a study of shared clonotypes between healthy human individuals. Study at large: A donor's plate count was three for CD4 naive and three for CD4 memory; CD8 naive had two and CD8 memory one.

The study, taken as a whole, reports: Clonotypes not shared had lower generation probabilities than those common to all four donors.

The clonotype originates from a woman aged 30 to 39 in good health. The chain employs TRBV25-1 and TRBJ2-1; TRBD1 matches 11 bases. The sequencing input was memory CD4+ T cells sorted from blood. Subset specified: CD45RA-negative fraction. Here the CDR3 DNA reads TGTGCCAGCAGTGACGGGGACAGGGGGACAGGCAATGAGCAGTTCTTC. Its translation is CASSDGDRGTGNEQFF. Variable domain in full (rest from reference TRBV25-1 and TRBJ2-1): EADIYQTPRYLVIGTGKKITLECSQTMGHDKMYWYQQDPGMELHLIHYSYGVNSTEKGDLSSESTVSRIRTEHFPLTLESARPSHTSQYLCASSDGDRGTGNEQFFGPGTRLTVL.